The clone carrying this T cell receptor beta chain was counted at least ten times. Antigen unknown. The data stem from a study of T cells in Graves' hyperthyroidism and ophthalmopathy. Points from the study as a whole: Most thyroid clonotypes expanded above 0.001 were also detected in blood.

TCR beta CDR3 region amplification was performed from RNA transcripts. HTBI primers were employed in a first-round RT-PCR of the TCR CDR3. TCRdb reprocessed the multiplex PCR reads via MiXCR and lists one record per CDR3 protein. The sample holds some 740,000 distinct CDR3 sequences, 14% seen once. This CDR3 contains 15 residues. Trimming cost V 6 bases and J 8 bases; bases outside gene matches: 13. Germline V gives CDR1 SGHAT, CDR2 FQDESV (reference sequence). Graves' hyperthyroidism is called stable when ophthalmopathy does not progress within 18 months. Uncontrolled infection, other autoimmune disease, pregnancy or lactation barred patients from enrollment.

The J gene is TRBJ2-1, the V gene TRBV11-1; the match to TRBD2 covers 7 bases. The sequence came from a woman aged 18 to 35 with Graves' hyperthyroidism. What was sequenced was blood. Here the CDR3 reads CASRLPGLSRDEQFF. The CDR3, as DNA: TGTGCCAGCAGACTTCCGGGACTATCACGCGATGAGCAGTTCTTC.